This note documents a single T cell receptor beta chain sequence. What it recognizes is unknown. These data come from a study of cytomegalovirus exposure and HLA in healthy donors. Study context: The same platform as the approximately 670 first-cohort repertoires was used for the roughly 130 validation repertoires, a later analysis reported. Study observations and caveats: The investigators catalogued 150 to 200 TCR beta chains as cytomegalovirus-associated. According to a subsequent analysis, TCR clusters from the first cohort were inclined to appear together in the 120 validation repertoires. High specificity and sensitivity for cytomegalovirus status were reported for the classifier.

TCRdb's copy holds only in-frame clones and misses some; the assay was immunoSEQ multiplex PCR. The sample carries fewer than 100,000 clones, around 90% recorded once. Sequencing used PBMCs. This clonotype was sampled from a man aged 25 to 45 in good health and CMV-seronegative.

CDR3 DNA: TGTGCCAGCAGGGCCAAGCCGGGGGTCTCCTACAATGAGCAGTTCTTC. It yields the protein CASRAKPGVSYNEQFF. The V gene is TRBV25-1, the J gene TRBJ2-1, with D possibly matching TRBD2 (6 bases). Trimming shortened V by 6 bases and J by 0 bases, and 15 bases separated the two germline ends. The CDR3 contains 16 residues. The germline gives CDR1 MGHDK, CDR2 SYGVNS.